The rows below give T cell receptor beta chains drawn from one sample of a study of cytomegalovirus exposure and HLA in healthy donors. Assay used: immunoSEQ multiplex PCR; TCRdb lists only in-frame clones, some missing. Of around 140,000 clones listed, around 73% are singletons. The sample was PBMCs. These receptors were obtained from a female donor in good health and CMV-seronegative. Each CDR3 is given with its conserved first and last residue. D genes are given only for firm matches. Only part of the rows carry a size: once, few, many, or a class if the clone is expanded.

CDR3,DNA,D,size,J,V
CASSLEWDPTAYEQYF,TGTGCCAGCAGCTTAGAATGGGATCCGACAGCCTACGAGCAGTACTTC,-,-,TRBJ2-7,TRBV7-2
CAISAGTVYGYTF,TGTGCCATCAGTGCCGGGACAGTCTATGGCTACACCTTC,TRBD1,-,TRBJ1-2,TRBV10-3
CASSQDRQGRTNEKLFF,TGCGCCAGCAGCCAAGATCGGCAGGGGCGAACTAATGAAAAACTGTTTTTT,-,few,TRBJ1-4,TRBV4-3
CASSLYPSGNTGELFF,TGCGCCAGCAGCTTGTACCCTAGCGGTAACACCGGGGAGCTGTTTTTT,TRBD2,-,TRBJ2-2,TRBV5-1
CASSSPLHTQYF,TGTGCCAGCAGCTCCCCCCTTCATACGCAGTATTTT,-,-,TRBJ2-3,TRBV13
CSVPVEGQGAAPGANVLTF,TGCAGCGTTCCGGTGGAGGGACAGGGGGCTGCACCTGGGGCCAACGTCCTGACTTTC,TRBD1,-,TRBJ2-6,TRBV29-1
CASSSIDSGNTIYF,TGTGCCAGTAGCTCGATAGACTCTGGAAACACCATATATTTT,-,-,TRBJ1-3,TRBV19
CASSDEGLNTEAFF,TGTGCCAGCAGTGACGAGGGCCTGAACACTGAAGCTTTCTTT,-,-,TRBJ1-1,TRBV6-1
CASSVEAGSYGYTF,TGTGCCAGCAGCGTAGAAGCAGGATCCTATGGCTACACCTTC,-,-,TRBJ1-2,TRBV9
CASSQDLSHALGRVGEKLFF,TGCGCCAGCAGCCAAGATCTGAGTCATGCCTTAGGCAGGGTAGGGGAAAAACTGTTTTTT,-,-,TRBJ1-4,TRBV4-3
CAISERGGTAPTIPTDTQYF,TGTGCCATCAGTGAAAGAGGGGGGACAGCTCCAACCATCCCCACAGATACGCAGTATTTT,-,-,TRBJ2-3,TRBV10-3
CASSLVGASQPQHF,TGTGCCAGCAGCTTAGTAGGGGCGTCTCAGCCCCAGCATTTT,-,once,TRBJ1-5,TRBV7-2
CASSVVGAGNTEAFF,TGTGCCAGCAGCGTAGTTGGGGCCGGCAACACTGAAGCTTTCTTT,-,-,TRBJ1-1,TRBV9
CASSQGQGTLETQYF,TGTGCCAGCAGCCAAGGACAGGGGACTTTGGAGACCCAGTACTTC,TRBD1,-,TRBJ2-5,TRBV5-4
CASSSGTSGDTQYF,TGTGCCAGCAGTTCCGGGACTAGCGGGGATACGCAGTATTTT,TRBD2,few,TRBJ2-3,TRBV6-4
CASSLGRESEAFF,TGCGCCAGCAGCTTGGGGAGGGAGTCTGAAGCTTTCTTT,-,once,TRBJ1-1,TRBV5-1
CASSRMTGGNTEAFF,TGCGCCAGCAGCCGGATGACAGGGGGAAACACTGAAGCTTTCTTT,TRBD1,-,TRBJ1-1,TRBV5-1
CASSPGRLTLDEQYF,TGTGCCAGCAGCCCAGGCAGGCTGACGTTGGACGAGCAGTACTTC,-,once,TRBJ2-7,TRBV7-9
CASSRTSNEQFF,TGCGCCAGCAGCAGGACTAGCAATGAGCAGTTCTTC,TRBD2,-,TRBJ2-1,TRBV5-1
CASSPRLAGAYNEQFF,TGTGCCAGCAGCCCCAGACTAGCGGGGGCGTACAATGAGCAGTTCTTC,TRBD2,-,TRBJ2-1,TRBV11-2
CASSLSLGTGNPGNTIYF,TGTGCCAGCAGTTTATCCCTCGGGACAGGGAACCCTGGAAACACCATATATTTT,TRBD1,-,TRBJ1-3,TRBV28
CASSQGQIQETQYF,TGTGCCAGCAGCCAGGGACAGATCCAAGAGACCCAGTACTTC,TRBD1,few,TRBJ2-5,TRBV11-2
CASGERRYEQYF,TGTGCCAGCGGGGAGAGACGCTACGAGCAGTACTTC,-,-,TRBJ2-7,TRBV6-5
CASSLGRPRLSSGNTIYF,TGTGCCAGCAGCTTAGGGAGACCTCGGCTTTCCTCTGGAAACACCATATATTTT,-,-,TRBJ1-3,TRBV7-9
CASSGGRPPGYTF,TGTGCCAGCAGCGGGGGGAGGCCCCCAGGCTACACCTTC,-,-,TRBJ1-2,TRBV9
CASSEGTGRYTQYF,TGTGCCAGCAGTGAGGGGACAGGTAGATATACGCAGTATTTT,TRBD1,-,TRBJ2-3,TRBV6-1
CASRTGQGPYEQYF,TGTGCCAGCAGGACGGGACAGGGACCCTACGAGCAGTACTTC,TRBD1,-,TRBJ2-7,TRBV2
CASSPPVDRGGEQYF,TGTGCCAGCTCACCCCCAGTGGACAGGGGAGGTGAGCAGTACTTC,TRBD1,few,TRBJ2-7,TRBV18
CASRTGQGAYGYTF,TGTGCCAGCAGGACGGGACAGGGGGCTTATGGCTACACCTTC,TRBD1,-,TRBJ1-2,TRBV6-1
CASSLRTSGTYEQYF,TGTGCCAGCAGCTTAAGGACTAGCGGGACCTACGAGCAGTACTTC,TRBD2,once,TRBJ2-7,TRBV7-9
CASSEWGEAKNIQYF,TGCGCCAGCAGTGAGTGGGGGGAGGCCAAAAACATTCAGTACTTC,-,-,TRBJ2-4,TRBV10-1
CAWSSQGAPQPQHF,TGTGCCTGGAGTAGCCAGGGGGCGCCTCAGCCCCAGCATTTT,TRBD1,few,TRBJ1-5,TRBV30
CAISEASGSGVDEQFF,TGTGCCATCAGTGAGGCATCGGGTAGCGGGGTGGATGAGCAGTTCTTC,TRBD2,-,TRBJ2-1,TRBV10-3
CASSLSQENTEAFF,TGTGCCAGCAGTTTAAGCCAGGAGAACACTGAAGCTTTCTTT,-,-,TRBJ1-1,TRBV28
CASSQTGDTQYF,TGTGCCAGCAGCCAAACAGGGGATACGCAGTATTTT,-,few,TRBJ2-3,TRBV11-2
CASSPTRSYEQYF,TGTGCCAGCAGCCCCACTAGATCCTACGAGCAGTACTTC,-,few,TRBJ2-7,TRBV2
CASSRTGSQPQHF,TGTGCCAGCAGTAGGACAGGCTCACAGCCCCAGCATTTT,TRBD1,-,TRBJ1-5,TRBV28
CASRRGGSRMNTEAFF,TGTGCCAGCAGACGGGGAGGCAGCCGTATGAACACTGAAGCTTTCTTT,-,-,TRBJ1-1,TRBV5-4
CASSAHGGNTIYF,TGCGCCAGCAGCGCTCACGGTGGAAACACCATATATTTT,-,-,TRBJ1-3,TRBV5-1
CASSSWERPSYNEQFF,TGTGCCAGCAGCTCCTGGGAGCGGCCTTCCTACAATGAGCAGTTCTTC,-,-,TRBJ2-1,TRBV5-4
CASSLYGGTGITGEKLFF,TGTGCCAGCAGTTTATATGGGGGGACGGGAATCACCGGAGAAAAACTGTTTTTT,-,-,TRBJ1-4,TRBV27
CASSPLTGKIGNTIYF,TGCGCCAGCAGCCCGCTGACAGGGAAGATTGGAAACACCATATATTTT,TRBD1,-,TRBJ1-3,TRBV4-1
CASSTTSPEQFF,TGTGCCAGCAGCACCACTAGCCCTGAGCAGTTCTTC,-,-,TRBJ2-1,TRBV5-6
CASSFGVTGDYEQYF,TGTGCCAGCAGCTTTGGGGTGACAGGAGACTACGAGCAGTACTTC,-,-,TRBJ2-7,TRBV7-2
CASSQGVGQLGEQYF,TGCGCCAGCAGCCAGGGGGTGGGACAGCTGGGGGAGCAGTACTTC,TRBD1,-,TRBJ2-7,TRBV4-1
CASSLGGDFPYGYTF,TGTGCCAGCAGCTTAGGAGGGGACTTTCCCTATGGCTACACCTTC,-,-,TRBJ1-2,TRBV7-9
CASSSGAGGPNTEAFF,TGTGCCAGCAGTTCAGGTGCGGGGGGCCCGAACACTGAAGCTTTCTTT,-,-,TRBJ1-1,TRBV28
CASSPRGLAGDTQYF,TGTGCCAGCAGCCCGAGAGGACTAGCTGGAGATACGCAGTATTTT,TRBD2,-,TRBJ2-3,TRBV7-8
CATSRERYTEAFF,TGTGCCACCAGCAGAGAGAGATACACTGAAGCTTTCTTT,-,-,TRBJ1-1,TRBV15